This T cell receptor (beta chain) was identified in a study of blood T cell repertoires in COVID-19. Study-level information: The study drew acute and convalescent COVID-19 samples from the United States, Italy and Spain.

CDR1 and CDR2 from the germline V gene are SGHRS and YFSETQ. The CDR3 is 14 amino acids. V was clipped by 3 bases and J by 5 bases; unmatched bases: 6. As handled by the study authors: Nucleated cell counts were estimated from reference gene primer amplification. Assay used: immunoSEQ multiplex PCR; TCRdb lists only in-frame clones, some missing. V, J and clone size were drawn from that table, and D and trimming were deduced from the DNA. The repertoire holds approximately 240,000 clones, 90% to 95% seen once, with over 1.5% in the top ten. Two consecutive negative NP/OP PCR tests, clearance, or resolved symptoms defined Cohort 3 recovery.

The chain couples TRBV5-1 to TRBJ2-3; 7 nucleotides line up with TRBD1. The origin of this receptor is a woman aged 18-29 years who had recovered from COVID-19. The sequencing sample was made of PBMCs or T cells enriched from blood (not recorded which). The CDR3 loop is CASSSGQVLDTQYF. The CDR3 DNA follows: TGCGCCAGCAGCTCAGGACAGGTTCTAGATACGCAGTATTTT.